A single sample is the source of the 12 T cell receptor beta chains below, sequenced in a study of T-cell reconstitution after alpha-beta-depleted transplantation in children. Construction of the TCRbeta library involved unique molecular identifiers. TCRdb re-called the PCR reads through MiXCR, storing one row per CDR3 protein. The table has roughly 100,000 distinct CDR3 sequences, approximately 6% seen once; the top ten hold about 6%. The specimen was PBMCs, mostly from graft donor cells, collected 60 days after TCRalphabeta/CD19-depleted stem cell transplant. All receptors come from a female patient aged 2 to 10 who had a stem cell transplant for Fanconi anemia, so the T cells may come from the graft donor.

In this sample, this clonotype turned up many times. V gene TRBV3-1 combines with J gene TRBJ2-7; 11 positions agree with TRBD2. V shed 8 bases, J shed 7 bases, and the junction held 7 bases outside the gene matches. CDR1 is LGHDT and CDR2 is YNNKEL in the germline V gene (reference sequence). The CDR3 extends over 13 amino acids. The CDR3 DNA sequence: TGTGCCAGCGCGCGGACTAGCGGGTTAGAGCAGTACTTC. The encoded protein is CASARTSGLEQYF.

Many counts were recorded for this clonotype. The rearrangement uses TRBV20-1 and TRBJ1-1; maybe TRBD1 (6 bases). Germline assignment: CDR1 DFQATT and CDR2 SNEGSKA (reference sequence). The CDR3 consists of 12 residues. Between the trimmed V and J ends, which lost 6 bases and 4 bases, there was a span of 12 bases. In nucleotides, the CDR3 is TGCAGTGCAGACAGGTCCGGCACTGAAGCTTTCTTT. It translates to CSADRSGTEAFF.

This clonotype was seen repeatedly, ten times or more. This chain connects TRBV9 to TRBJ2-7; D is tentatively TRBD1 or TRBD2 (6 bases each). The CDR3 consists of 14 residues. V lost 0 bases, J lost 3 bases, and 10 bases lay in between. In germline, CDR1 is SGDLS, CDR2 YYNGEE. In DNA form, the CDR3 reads TGTGCCAGCAGCGTAGGACTAGGGGGCTACGAGCAGTACTTC. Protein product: CASSVGLGGYEQYF.

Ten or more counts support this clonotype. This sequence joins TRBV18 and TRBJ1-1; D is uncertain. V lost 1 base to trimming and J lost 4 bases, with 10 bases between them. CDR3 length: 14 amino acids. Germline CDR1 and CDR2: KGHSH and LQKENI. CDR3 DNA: TGTGCCAGCTCACCACAGGGAGTGAGCACTGAAGCTTTCTTT. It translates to CASSPQGVSTEAFF.

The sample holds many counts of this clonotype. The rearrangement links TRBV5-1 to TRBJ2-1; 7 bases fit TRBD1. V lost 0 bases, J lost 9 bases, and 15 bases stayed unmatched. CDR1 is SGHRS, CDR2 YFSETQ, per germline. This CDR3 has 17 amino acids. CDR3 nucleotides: TGCGCCAGCAGCTTGGAAGGGGGCAGAAACGGGGTGGCTGAGCAGTTCTTC. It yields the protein CASSLEGGRNGVAEQFF.

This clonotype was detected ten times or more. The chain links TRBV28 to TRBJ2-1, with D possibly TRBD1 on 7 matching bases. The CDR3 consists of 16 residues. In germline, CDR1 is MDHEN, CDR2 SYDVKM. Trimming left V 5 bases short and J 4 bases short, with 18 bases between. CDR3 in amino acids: CASSPPAGGLYNEQFF. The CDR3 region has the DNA TGTGCCAGCAGTCCCCCGGCAGGGGGGCTTTACAATGAGCAGTTCTTC.

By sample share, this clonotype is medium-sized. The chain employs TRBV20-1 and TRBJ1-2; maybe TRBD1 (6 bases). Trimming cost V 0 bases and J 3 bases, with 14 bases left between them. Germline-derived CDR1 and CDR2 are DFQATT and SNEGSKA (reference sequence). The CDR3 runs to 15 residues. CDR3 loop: CSAREGAGNHYGYTF. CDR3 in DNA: TGCAGTGCTAGAGAGGGGGCGGGGAACCACTATGGCTACACCTTC.

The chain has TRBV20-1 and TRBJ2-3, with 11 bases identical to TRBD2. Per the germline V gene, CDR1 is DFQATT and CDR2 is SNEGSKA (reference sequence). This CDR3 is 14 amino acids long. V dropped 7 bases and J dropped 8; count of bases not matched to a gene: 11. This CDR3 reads CSVLASGRMGTQYF. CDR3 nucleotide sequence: TGCAGTGTTCTGGCTAGCGGGAGGATGGGTACGCAGTATTTT.

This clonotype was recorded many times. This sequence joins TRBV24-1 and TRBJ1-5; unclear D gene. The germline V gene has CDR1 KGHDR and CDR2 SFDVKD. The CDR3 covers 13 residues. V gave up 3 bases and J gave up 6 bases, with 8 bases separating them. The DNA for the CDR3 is TGTGCCACCAGTGATAAAGTTGGTCAGCCCCAGCATTTT. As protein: CATSDKVGQPQHF.

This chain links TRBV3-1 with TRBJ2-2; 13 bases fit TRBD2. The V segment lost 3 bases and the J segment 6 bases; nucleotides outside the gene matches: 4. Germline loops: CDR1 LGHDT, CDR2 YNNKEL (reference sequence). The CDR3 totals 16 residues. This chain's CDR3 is CASSHGLAGVPGELFF. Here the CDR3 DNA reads TGTGCCAGCAGCCACGGACTAGCGGGAGTCCCCGGGGAGCTGTTTTTT.

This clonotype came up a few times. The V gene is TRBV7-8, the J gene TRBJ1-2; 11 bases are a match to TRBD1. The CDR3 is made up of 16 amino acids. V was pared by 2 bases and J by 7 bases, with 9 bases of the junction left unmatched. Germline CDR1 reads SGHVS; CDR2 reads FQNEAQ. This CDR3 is CASSLKAGQGAGGYTF. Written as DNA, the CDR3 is TGTGCCAGCAGCTTAAAGGCCGGACAGGGGGCGGGTGGCTACACCTTC.

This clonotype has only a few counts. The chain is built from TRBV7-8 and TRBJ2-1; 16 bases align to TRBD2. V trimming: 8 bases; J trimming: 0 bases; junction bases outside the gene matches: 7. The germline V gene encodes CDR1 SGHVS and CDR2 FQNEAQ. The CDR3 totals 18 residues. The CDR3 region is CASLGTSGRAFSYNEQFF. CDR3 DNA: TGTGCCAGCCTAGGGACTAGCGGGAGGGCCTTCTCCTACAATGAGCAGTTCTTC.